This T cell receptor beta chain was sequenced for a study of T cells in Graves' hyperthyroidism and ophthalmopathy. Study summary: At initial diagnosis, before any treatment had begun, peripheral blood was obtained.

V lost 3 bases, J lost 2 bases, and 11 bases lay in between. Looked up from germline, CDR1 is DFQATT and CDR2 is SNEGSKA (reference sequence). The CDR3 is 14 residues long. Study-wide results and caveats: Among clonotypes expanded in thyroid above 0.001, most were also found in blood.

This clonotype was seen repeatedly, ten times or more. The target antigen is unknown. TCR beta CDR3 regions were amplified from RNA. HTBI primers were the set used in a first-round RT-PCR of the TCR CDR3. TCRdb reanalysed the multiplex PCR reads using MiXCR and keeps one entry per CDR3 protein. The sample consists of about 600,000 distinct CDR3 sequences, 15% to 20% of them appearing once. PBMCs were sourced from roughly 9.3 ml fresh peripheral blood. The rearrangement uses TRBV20-1 and TRBJ1-5; D may be TRBD1 (6 bases). The source material was blood. The receptor was isolated from a middle-aged woman with Graves' ophthalmopathy. The CDR3 region has the DNA TGCAGTGCTAGGCTGGGGGCTGGCAATCAGCCCCAGCATTTT. Residues: CSARLGAGNQPQHF.